One sample yielded the 10 T cell receptor beta chains listed below, sequenced in a study of T-cell memory formation after mild COVID-19. TCRdb re-derived calls from the 5' RACE reads in MiXCR, one entry per CDR3 protein. The table shows 110,000 to 150,000 distinct CDR3 sequences, with about 25% occurring only once. Material: PBMCs or a T cell subset sorted from them (not recorded which). These receptors all come from an adult woman who had mild COVID-19 (a few samples of this study predate the infection). Cell type and time point are not known.

In the case of this clonotype: Because the CDR3 is missing its conserved closing phenylalanine or tryptophan, this is likely a read error. The genes are TRBV27 and TRBJ2-5; no clear D gene. V lost 7 bases and J lost 5, with 14 bases in between. Germline loops: CDR1 MNHEY, CDR2 SMNVEV (reference sequence). This CDR3 region has 13 residues. The CDR3 is CASTTAGLETQYL. DNA of the CDR3: TGTGCCAGCACAACCGCCGGGCTTGAGACCCAGTACTTA.

In DNA, the CDR3 is TGTGCCAGCAGCCAAGGAAGGGACAGTAACTACGAGCAGTACTTC. Its translation: CASSQGRDSNYEQYF. This sequence joins TRBV3-1 and TRBJ2-7; 7 bases are shared with TRBD1. The junction had 6 bases not matched to a gene; V was cut back by 1 base and J by 3 bases. The CDR3 has 15 residues. Germline V lookup: CDR1 LGHDT, CDR2 YNNKEL (reference sequence).

This chain uses TRBV7-9 with TRBJ1-1, with TRBD1 identical over 7 bases. In germline, CDR1 is SEHNR, CDR2 FQNEAQ (reference sequence). V was clipped by 6 bases and J by 8 bases; unmatched bases: 3. This CDR3 comprises 11 residues. This CDR3 is CASRPGGEAFF. The CDR3 DNA reads as TGTGCCAGCAGGCCAGGGGGGGAAGCTTTCTTT. Based on the CDR3 plus reference TRBV7-9 and TRBJ1-1, the full variable domain is DTGVSQNPRHKITKRGQNVTFRCDPISEHNRLYWYRQTLGQGPEFLTYFQNEAQLEKSRLLSDRFSAERPKGSFSTLEIQRTEQGDSAMYLCASRPGGEAFFGQGTRLTVV.

This sequence joins TRBV24-1 and TRBJ2-1; 8 nucleotides match TRBD1. Germline lookup yields CDR1 KGHDR and CDR2 SFDVKD. This CDR3 contains 15 residues. Trimming at V came to 5 bases and at J to 5 bases, leaving 7 bases not matched to a gene. CDR3 nucleotides: TGTGCCACCAGTGCCCGGACAGGGATTCACAATGAGCAGTTCTTC. Residues: CATSARTGIHNEQFF.

This clonotype has only a few counts. The chain is built from TRBV7-9 and TRBJ2-7; tentatively, D is TRBD1 (8 bases). The CDR3 sequence is 17 residues long. CDR1 and CDR2 (germline): SEHNR, FQNEAQ (reference sequence). Trimming took off 4 bases at V and 2 bases at J, with 21 bases between the two ends. This chain's CDR3 is CASSSLTGGASTYEQYF. CDR3 in DNA: TGTGCCAGCAGCTCCCTAACAGGGGGGGCCTCTACCTACGAGCAGTACTTC.

This clonotype occurred a few times. The genes are TRBV7-9 and TRBJ1-3; D is unclear. In germline, CDR1 is SEHNR, CDR2 FQNEAQ (reference sequence). The CDR3 sequence is 15 residues long. Trimming removed 5 bases at V and 2 bases at J, with 13 bases between. The CDR3 nucleotides are TGTGCCAGCAGCGCCACCGTGGACCCTGGAAACACCATATATTTT. Its translation: CASSATVDPGNTIYF.

This chain joins TRBV7-8 and TRBJ2-3, with TRBD1 matching 8 bases. Unmatched junction bases numbered 5, after V lost 4 bases and J lost 5 bases. There are 14 residues in the CDR3. From germline, CDR1 is SGHVS and CDR2 FQNEAQ. In DNA form, the CDR3 reads TGTGCCAGCAGCTCCGACAGGGGAGTAGATACGCAGTATTTT. This gives the protein CASSSDRGVDTQYF.

The CDR3 protein is CASSLESGGEAFF. In DNA, the CDR3 is TGTGCCAGCAGCTTAGAATCTGGGGGTGAAGCTTTCTTT. The rearrangement uses TRBV7-9 and TRBJ1-1, with D perhaps matching TRBD1 (5 bases). Germline V gene data show CDR1 as SEHNR and CDR2 as FQNEAQ (reference sequence). V was trimmed by 1 base and J by 7 bases, leaving 10 bases between them. The CDR3 is 13 residues long.

This chain uses TRBV20-1 with TRBJ2-1; tentatively, D is TRBD2 (5 bases). Germline V lookup: CDR1 DFQATT, CDR2 SNEGSKA (reference sequence). V dropped 0 bases and J dropped 8 bases, with 17 bases sitting between them. The CDR3 is made up of 15 amino acids. For the CDR3, the DNA is TGCAGTGCTAGAGATGGAGGAGGACCGTGGCATGAGCAGTTCTTC. Translating it yields CSARDGGGPWHEQFF.

V usage is TRBV3-1 and J usage is TRBJ2-1; TRBD2 aligns across 11 bases. J gave up 5 bases and V 5 bases, and 5 bases lay outside the gene matches. This CDR3 has 15 amino acids. Germline CDR1 and CDR2: LGHDT and YNNKEL (reference sequence). CDR3 amino acids: CASSVAGGPNNEQFF. CDR3 sequence (DNA): TGTGCCAGCAGCGTAGCGGGGGGGCCTAACAATGAGCAGTTCTTC.